The 29 T cell receptor beta chains in this list originate from one sample, sequenced in a study of identical twins (TCRdb year 2016). Library creation used 5' RACE. The sequencing machine was an Illumina HiSeq 2000. TCRdb cleaned the public reads at Q25 with fastp, built clones with MiXCR and kept in-frame beta chains. Each CDR3 protein appears once, grouped with its most common genes and DNA. Within this sample are approximately 240,000 distinct CDR3 sequences, with more than 12% of them counted one time only. Clones ranked in the top ten supply 8.8% of the sample. The source material was memory (CD45RO+) T cells sorted from blood. The cell subset or site label for this specimen denotes: CD45RO+ enriched T cells. These receptors were collected from a woman aged 18-35 years in good health.

The sample holds many counts of this clonotype. The genes are TRBV7-6 and TRBJ2-2; no clear D gene. Germline CDR1 SGHVS, CDR2 FNYEAQ. This CDR3 is 14 amino acids long. V was shortened by 5 bases and J by 5 bases, with 12 bases between the two germline ends. Here the CDR3 DNA reads TGTGCCAGCAGCCCCCGGGCGGAGACCGGGGAGCTGTTTTTT. Protein sequence: CASSPRAETGELFF. The variable domain in full, with the rest retrieved from reference TRBV7-6 and TRBJ2-2, is GAGVSQSPRYKVTKRGQDVALRCDPISGHVSLYWYRQALGQGPEFLTYFNYEAQQDKSGLPNDRFSAERPEGSISTLTIQRTEQRDSAMYRCASSPRAETGELFFGEGSRLTVL.

This clonotype was observed many times. This chain uses TRBV12-3 or TRBV12-4 with TRBJ1-4; D may be TRBD1 (6 bases). Trimming pared 8 bases from V and 8 bases from J, leaving 12 bases between. The CDR3 runs 12 residues. CDR3 loop: CASRQDPEKLFF. The CDR3 coding sequence is TGTGCCAGCCGACAGGATCCAGAAAAACTGTTTTTT.

CDR3 sequence (DNA): TGCGCCAGCAGCCAACGGACAGGGGATAATCAGCCCCAGCATTTT. Its translation is CASSQRTGDNQPQHF. The chain joins TRBV4-1 to TRBJ1-5, with TRBD1 matching 9 bases. This CDR3 has 15 residues. Germline CDR1 reads MGHRA; CDR2 reads YSYEKL. V was clipped by 2 bases and J by 4 bases; unmatched bases: 3.

The chain couples TRBV7-2 to TRBJ2-5; 7 positions match TRBD2. Germline V gene data show CDR1 as SGHTA and CDR2 as FQGNSA. V shed 5 bases and J 0 bases; nucleotides not matched to a gene: 9. The CDR3 totals 16 residues. This CDR3 is CASSQALAVYQETQYF. The CDR3 DNA is TGTGCCAGCAGCCAAGCCCTAGCGGTATACCAAGAGACCCAGTACTTC.

This chain links TRBV29-1 with TRBJ2-5; TRBD2 matches 7 bases. Losses at the gene ends were 8 bases for V and 8 bases for J; bases not matched to a gene: 8. Germline V gives CDR1 SQVTM, CDR2 ANQGSEA. The CDR3 extends over 11 amino acids. CDR3 protein: CSSAGVETQYF. In nucleotides, the CDR3 is TGCAGCTCGGCGGGGGTTGAAACCCAGTACTTC.

This chain uses TRBV6-5 with TRBJ2-6; D remains unclear. The V gene lost 2 bases and the J gene lost 3 bases, with 5 bases spanning the gap. This CDR3 has 14 amino acids. Germline V lookup: CDR1 MNHEY, CDR2 SVGAGI. The CDR3 loop reads CASSYGVGANVLTF. The CDR3 DNA follows: TGTGCCAGCAGTTACGGGGTTGGGGCCAACGTCCTGACTTTC.

V gene TRBV9 combines with J gene TRBJ2-7; 13 nucleotides agree with TRBD2. Germline CDR1 SGDLS, CDR2 YYNGEE. The CDR3 is 15 amino acids. J lost 3 bases, V lost 2 bases, and 2 bases had no gene match. The CDR3 region has the DNA TGTGCCAGCAGCGTGGGGACTAGCGGGAACTACGAGCAGTACTTC. Amino acid sequence: CASSVGTSGNYEQYF.

This clonotype was observed a few times. The chain carries TRBV29-1 and TRBJ2-3; D ambiguous. The V end was cut by 4 bases, the J end by 0 bases, with 14 bases between. Germline CDR1 SQVTM, CDR2 ANQGSEA. This CDR3 has 15 amino acids. CDR3: CSVGPLGDSTDTQYF. DNA of the CDR3: TGCAGCGTTGGCCCCTTAGGTGATAGCACAGATACGCAGTATTTT.

This clonotype came up a few times. CDR3 nucleotides: TGTGCCAGCAGTTCCAAGCTGCCGGGCGAAGCTTTCTTT. It codes for CASSSKLPGEAFF. The chain couples TRBV12-3 or TRBV12-4 to TRBJ1-1; D is undetermined. V gave up 4 bases and J gave up 8 bases, with 14 bases separating them. CDR3 length equals 13 residues.

This clonotype was counted a single time. V usage is TRBV20-1 and J usage is TRBJ2-5, with no clear D. Trimming took off 1 base at V and 1 base at J, with 7 bases between the two ends. CDR1 and CDR2 (germline): DFQATT, SNEGSKA (reference sequence). The CDR3 is 13 residues long. The CDR3, as DNA: TGCAGTGCTAGAGCCCGGCTCCAAGAGACCCAGTACTTC. Its protein product is CSARARLQETQYF.

This clonotype has a count of ten or more. This chain connects TRBV29-1 to TRBJ1-5; no firm D call. The CDR3 is made up of 14 amino acids. Germline CDR1 reads SQVTM; CDR2 reads ANQGSEA. The V and J ends lost 6 bases and 5 bases respectively, with 17 bases between them. The CDR3 is CSVLFEASDQPQHF. The DNA for the CDR3 is TGCAGCGTCCTGTTCGAAGCCTCTGATCAGCCCCAGCATTTT.

This rearrangement joins TRBV20-1 to TRBJ2-3, with TRBD2 identical over 13 bases. The V segment lost 6 bases and the J segment 2 bases; nucleotides outside the gene matches: 8. CDR1 and CDR2 (germline): DFQATT, SNEGSKA (reference sequence). The CDR3 spans 16 residues. CDR3 protein: CSASQLAGGTTDTQYF. Written as DNA, the CDR3 is TGCAGTGCCTCTCAACTAGCGGGGGGGACCACAGATACGCAGTATTTT.

The sample holds many counts of this clonotype. The chain uses TRBV7-9 and TRBJ2-7; 8 bases fit TRBD1. This CDR3 spans 15 amino acids. The ends lost 1 base at V and 2 bases at J; junction bases unmatched: 4. Germline loops: CDR1 SEHNR, CDR2 FQNEAQ (reference sequence). CDR3 sequence: CASSLGSGQAYEQYF. The CDR3 bases are TGTGCCAGCAGCTTAGGATCGGGACAGGCCTACGAGCAGTACTTC.

This chain uses TRBV9 with TRBJ2-5, with 10 bases that match TRBD1. With 4 bases clipped from V and 5 bases from J, the junction kept 11 bases outside the gene matches. CDR1 is SGDLS, CDR2 YYNGEE, per germline. The CDR3 consists of 16 residues. This chain's CDR3 is CASSPSDRGRSETQYF. The DNA for the CDR3 is TGTGCCAGCAGCCCGTCGGACAGGGGGAGATCGGAGACCCAGTACTTC.

This clonotype was seen more than once but under ten times. CDR3 DNA sequence: TGTGCCAGCAGCGTAGACCTGGTCAGGCCCAAGTCTGGAAACACCATATATTTT. This translates into CASSVDLVRPKSGNTIYF. The rearrangement links TRBV9 to TRBJ1-3; no reliable D call. V lost 0 bases to trimming and J lost 1 base, with 17 bases between them. This CDR3 spans 18 amino acids. Germline V gene data show CDR1 as SGDLS and CDR2 as YYNGEE.

This clonotype was detected a few times. The gene calls are TRBV4-3 and TRBJ2-7; 7 bases map to TRBD1. The CDR3 runs 15 residues. Germline CDR1 is LGHNA and CDR2 is YSLEER. V trimming: 1 base; J trimming: 0 bases; junction bases outside the gene matches: 3. CDR3 sequence (DNA): TGCGCCAGCAGCCAAGCGGGACAGAGCTCCTACGAGCAGTACTTC. It encodes CASSQAGQSSYEQYF.

The V gene is TRBV4-3, the J gene TRBJ2-1, with D possibly matching TRBD1 (7 bases). The CDR3 has 17 amino acids. The germline V and J ends were trimmed by 2 bases and 7 bases, with 21 bases remaining between them. CDR1 is LGHNA, CDR2 YSLEER, per germline. CDR3 in amino acids: CASSQSVTGTSRNEQFF. In DNA, the CDR3 is TGCGCCAGCAGCCAATCGGTGACAGGGACTTCACGAAATGAGCAGTTCTTC.

The chain combines TRBV5-1 with TRBJ2-5, with TRBD2 matching over 7 bases. This CDR3 spans 15 amino acids. Trimming removed 3 bases from V and 5 bases from J; junction bases left unmatched: 10. CDR1 is SGHRS and CDR2 is YFSETQ in the germline V gene. CDR3 residues: CASSSMAGGGETQYF. The DNA for the CDR3 is TGCGCCAGCAGCTCTATGGCCGGGGGAGGGGAGACCCAGTACTTC.

The chain combines TRBV6-1 with TRBJ2-3, with D perhaps TRBD2 (6 bases). This CDR3 region has 15 residues. CDR1 is MNHNS and CDR2 is SASEGT in the germline V gene. With 8 bases removed from V and 0 bases from J, the gap between germline ends came to 15 bases. The CDR3 sequence is CASGRRGTSTDTQYF. The CDR3 nucleotides are TGTGCCAGCGGGAGGCGGGGCACCAGCACAGATACGCAGTATTTT.

The chain has TRBV20-1 and TRBJ1-1; D perhaps matches TRBD1 (5 bases). CDR3 length equals 13 residues. The V and J ends lost 2 bases and 6 bases respectively, with 13 bases between them. Germline V gene lookup returns CDR1 DFQATT and CDR2 SNEGSKA (reference sequence). The CDR3 DNA reads TGCAGTGCTAGATTGGGGGTGGTGGCTGAAGCTTTCTTT. Translating it yields CSARLGVVAEAFF.

In its sample, this clonotype was seen many times. This sequence joins TRBV5-8 and TRBJ2-7, with 10 bases identical to TRBD1. The CDR3 covers 16 residues. Per germline, CDR1 SGHTS and CDR2 YDEGEE. J gave up 3 bases and V 0 bases, and 6 bases lay outside the gene matches. This chain's CDR3 is CASSLVLGQGNYEQYF. The CDR3 coding sequence is TGTGCCAGCAGCTTGGTGTTGGGACAGGGGAACTACGAGCAGTACTTC.

The chain joins TRBV6-4 to TRBJ1-1, with D tentatively TRBD1 (6 bases). V dropped 6 bases and J dropped 4 bases, with 15 bases sitting between them. Germline V gene lookup returns CDR1 MRHNA and CDR2 SNTAGT. CDR3 length equals 14 residues. The CDR3 is CASSQQGEGTEAFF. CDR3 in DNA: TGTGCCAGCAGCCAACAGGGAGAGGGCACTGAAGCTTTCTTT.

The chain uses TRBV27 and TRBJ1-2; D remains ambiguous. The CDR3 consists of 13 residues. Trimming stripped 0 bases from V and 4 bases from J, with 6 bases between. The V gene's germline CDR1 is MNHEY and CDR2 SMNVEV (reference sequence). The CDR3 bases are TGTGCCAGCAGTTTATCTTGGGCCTATGGCTACACCTTC. It translates to CASSLSWAYGYTF.

The table lists this clonotype with many counts. The rearrangement joins TRBV7-9 to TRBJ2-3, with 8 bases identical to TRBD2. V gave up 7 bases and J gave up 6 bases; unmatched junction bases: 6. This CDR3 is built from 13 residues. The germline CDR1 and CDR2 sequences are SEHNR and FQNEAQ (reference sequence). The CDR3 region has the DNA TGTGCCAGCACCCGGGGGGGCGAGGATACGCAGTATTTT. It encodes CASTRGGEDTQYF.

At least ten counts were recorded for this clonotype. The rearrangement joins TRBV11-2 to TRBJ2-5; the match to TRBD2 covers 8 bases. In germline, CDR1 is SGHAT, CDR2 FQNNGV. V lost 4 bases, J lost 5 bases, and 6 bases stayed unmatched. There are 14 residues in the CDR3. CDR3 protein: CASSSGLASETQYF. The CDR3 coding sequence is TGTGCCAGCAGCTCCGGACTAGCCTCGGAGACCCAGTACTTC.

This chain uses TRBV12-3 or TRBV12-4 with TRBJ1-5; TRBD1 matches at 9 bases. The J segment lost 1 base and the V segment lost 4 bases, leaving 5 bases of the junction unmatched. This CDR3 has 16 amino acids. The CDR3 nucleotides are TGTGCCAGCAGTTCCAGGGGACAGGGAAGCAATCAGCCCCAGCATTTT. Its translation is CASSSRGQGSNQPQHF.

The chain joins TRBV20-1 to TRBJ2-5, with a possible D match to TRBD1 (6 bases). Germline V gives CDR1 DFQATT, CDR2 SNEGSKA (reference sequence). This CDR3 spans 12 amino acids. Trimming took off 8 bases at V and 5 bases at J, with 15 bases between the two ends. The CDR3 sequence is CSTGTVWETQYF. The CDR3 coding sequence is TGCAGTACAGGGACGGTGTGGGAGACCCAGTACTTC.

This clonotype has more than one count but fewer than ten. This rearrangement joins TRBV9 to TRBJ1-1, with D uncertain. Deletions cut 4 bases from V and 0 bases from J, with 13 bases between. This CDR3 comprises 15 residues. CDR1 and CDR2 from the germline V gene are SGDLS and YYNGEE. CDR3: CASSPSPGMNTEAFF. The CDR3 DNA sequence: TGTGCCAGCAGCCCTAGTCCGGGTATGAACACTGAAGCTTTCTTT.

This clonotype occurred a few times. V usage is TRBV5-1 and J usage is TRBJ2-1; 7 bases align to TRBD2. With V trimmed by 7 bases and J by 4 bases, 11 bases remained unmatched. Germline CDR1 and CDR2: SGHRS and YFSETQ. The CDR3 covers 15 residues. As DNA, the CDR3 is TGCGCCAGCTCGGTCGCGGGAGTCGGTTACAATGAGCAGTTCTTC. Translation gives CASSVAGVGYNEQFF.